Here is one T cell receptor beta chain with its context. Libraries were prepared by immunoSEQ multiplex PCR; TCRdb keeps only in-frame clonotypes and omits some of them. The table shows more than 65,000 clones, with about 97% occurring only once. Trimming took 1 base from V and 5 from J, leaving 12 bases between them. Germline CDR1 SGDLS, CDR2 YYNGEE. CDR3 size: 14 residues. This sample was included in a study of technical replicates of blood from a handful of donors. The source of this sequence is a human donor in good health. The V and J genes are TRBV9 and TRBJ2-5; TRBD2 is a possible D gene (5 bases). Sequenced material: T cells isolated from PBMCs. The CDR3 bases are TGTGCCAGCAGCGTAAGTGGGAGTGAGGAGACCCAGTACTTC. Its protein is CASSVSGSEETQYF.